One and the same sample provided the 10 T cell receptor beta chains below, sequenced in a study of blood T cells in healthy people across ages. For the second PCR, which ran for about 7 to 11 cycles, a sample-barcoded 5' primer and a J-beta primer mix were used. TCRdb analysed the 5' RACE reads with MiXCR anew, one entry per CDR3 protein. This sample has more than 500,000 distinct CDR3 sequences, with 27% found just once. Sequenced sample: blood. The origin of the receptors is a woman aged 70-85 years in good health.

This chain uses TRBV7-9 with TRBJ1-5, with TRBD1 as a possible D gene (5 bases). The CDR3 totals 14 residues. The germline V gene encodes CDR1 SEHNR and CDR2 FQNEAQ (reference sequence). The V and J ends lost 0 bases and 5 bases respectively, with 8 bases between them. The CDR3 bases are TGTGCCAGCAGCTTAGCGGGAGGGGATCAGCCCCAGCATTTT. The encoded protein is CASSLAGGDQPQHF. The full variable domain, in which reference TRBV7-9 and TRBJ1-5 provide the parts outside the CDR3, is DTGVSQNPRHKITKRGQNVTFRCDPISEHNRLYWYRQTLGQGPEFLTYFQNEAQLEKSRLLSDRFSAERPKGSFSTLEIQRTEQGDSAMYLCASSLAGGDQPQHFGDGTRLSIL.

This clonotype was counted ten times or more. This chain connects TRBV15 to TRBJ2-5; possibly TRBD1 for D (5 bases). V was pared by 1 base and J by 1 base, with 7 bases between. Germline values: CDR1 LNHNV, CDR2 YYDKDF (reference sequence). The CDR3 totals 14 residues. The CDR3 bases are TGTGCCACCAGCAGAGTGACAGCCCAAGAGACCCAGTACTTC. Translated: CATSRVTAQETQYF.

This clonotype occurred a few times. V usage is TRBV2 and J usage is TRBJ2-3, with no clear D. CDR1 SNHLY and CDR2 FYNNEI come from the germline V gene. V was clipped by 4 bases and J by 0 bases, with 8 bases between them. The CDR3 is made up of 14 amino acids. The CDR3 spells CASSGAPSTDTQYF. The DNA of the CDR3 is TGTGCCAGCAGTGGGGCGCCAAGCACAGATACGCAGTATTTT. Drawing the rest from reference TRBV2 and TRBJ2-3, the complete variable domain is EPEVTQTPSHQVTQMGQEVILRCVPISNHLYFYWYRQILGQKVEFLVSFYNNEISEKSEIFDDQFSVERPDGSNFTLKIRSTKLEDSAMYFCASSGAPSTDTQYFGPGTRLTVL.

This chain connects TRBV29-1 to TRBJ1-1; a possible D gene is TRBD1 (5 bases). Trimming took 4 bases from V and 6 from J, leaving 12 bases between them. The CDR3 is made up of 12 amino acids. Germline CDR1 and CDR2: SQVTM and ANQGSEA. The CDR3 region is CSVVAGLSEAFF. The CDR3 DNA is TGCAGCGTTGTGGCAGGGTTGTCTGAAGCTTTCTTT.

A note on this clonotype: The junction shows a germline mismatch at one end, possibly a read error. The chain uses TRBV6-6 and TRBJ1-2; D is ambiguous. There are 13 residues in the CDR3. Per germline, CDR1 MNHNY and CDR2 SVGAGI (reference sequence). The CDR3 loop reads CAGRSRVPYGYTF. CDR3 sequence (DNA): TGTGCCGGCAGGTCGAGAGTGCCCTATGGCTACACCTTC.

In its sample, this clonotype was seen a few times. The chain has TRBV27 and TRBJ1-2; weak D call: TRBD1 (6 bases). Trimming pared 0 bases from V and 6 bases from J, leaving 11 bases between. Germline CDR1 and CDR2: MNHEY and SMNVEV (reference sequence). The CDR3 has 14 amino acids. CDR3 in amino acids: CASSLSQGINGYTF. CDR3 nucleotide sequence: TGTGCCAGCAGTTTATCCCAGGGGATCAATGGCTACACCTTC.

The chain recombines TRBV5-1 with TRBJ1-1; D perhaps matches TRBD1 (5 bases). Trimming left V 2 bases short and J 3 bases short, with 11 bases between. CDR3 length equals 14 residues. Germline lookup yields CDR1 SGHRS and CDR2 YFSETQ. The CDR3 is CASSFGGVHTEAFF. The CDR3 DNA is TGCGCCAGCAGCTTCGGAGGGGTTCACACTGAAGCTTTCTTT.

In its sample, this clonotype was seen a few times. This chain joins TRBV6-2 or TRBV6-3 and TRBJ1-1; 8 bases align to TRBD1. Germline lookup yields CDR1 MNHEY and CDR2 SVGEGT. This CDR3 is built from 11 residues. The junction had 4 bases not matched to a gene; V was cut back by 5 bases and J by 11 bases. CDR3 DNA: TGTGCCAGCAGTCCCGACAGGGGTGCTTTCTTT. Translated: CASSPDRGAFF.

There are many counts of this clonotype. The genes are TRBV7-6 and TRBJ2-7, with TRBD1 matching over 9 bases. Germline values: CDR1 SGHVS, CDR2 FNYEAQ. This CDR3 has 14 amino acids. V trimming: 5 bases; J trimming: 7 bases; junction bases outside the gene matches: 9. As DNA, the CDR3 is TGTGCCAGCAGCCTAGGGACAGGGTTGGAGGAGCAGTACTTC. Translated, it gives CASSLGTGLEEQYF.

The genes are TRBV9 and TRBJ2-1; 7 bases align to TRBD2. Trimming cost V 0 bases and J 6 bases; bases outside gene matches: 6. The CDR3 sequence is 15 residues long. CDR1 is SGDLS and CDR2 is YYNGEE in the germline V gene. The CDR3 protein is CASSVVAGDFNEQFF. The CDR3 nucleotides read TGTGCCAGCAGCGTAGTCGCGGGGGATTTCAATGAGCAGTTCTTC.